This TCR beta chain was obtained from a study of post-analysis software for immune sequencing data (dated by TCRdb to between 2014 and 2017). Turning to the overall study: Recorded disease courses included relapsing-remitting, secondary progressive and progressive-relapsing multiple sclerosis, with some patients lacking subtype annotation. Patient repertoires were compared against some twelve previously published healthy control repertoires from donors aged about 6 to 25 years. A subset of samples was prepared in parallel using single-end sample barcoding, then pooled and co-amplified after Illumina adapter ligation.

On this clonotype: What antigen it recognizes has not been identified. Base qualities are not provided; no much larger clone lies one nucleotide away.

Per the germline V gene, SGDLS is the CDR1 and YYNGEE is the CDR2. The CDR3 starts with the cysteine, ends with the phenylalanine, and has 14 residues. Only the CDR3 region is kept as DNA, spanning 42 bases read in frame from base 1. Relative to germline, V is missing 1 base and J is missing 2 bases, with 1 base of the junction outside any gene match. To demonstrate the VDJtools post-analysis software, the study profiled TCR beta repertoires from the peripheral blood of 13 young patients with multiple sclerosis. The multiple sclerosis patients were children and adolescents ranging in age from about 6 to 17 years. Library preparation employed PCR. The sequencer was an Illumina HiSeq 2500. Unique molecular identifiers were incorporated into TCR beta cDNA libraries to reduce PCR and sequencing biases. Per 1 to 10 million input T cells, approximately 500,000 cDNA molecules were obtained, such that each molecule approximated one T cell. Patient libraries were prepared and sequenced with the same protocol used for the earlier healthy control dataset. Samples belonging to the same batch were prepared together, multiplexed and sequenced on a shared HiSeq lane. From the authors' description of their analysis: Raw barcoded reads were processed with MIGEC, and single-read molecular identifier groups were discarded before consensus assembly and CDR3 extraction. VDJtools was used for post-analysis of the clonotype tables, with diversity normalized by down-sampling every dataset to the smallest sample size. Repertoire overlap clustering matched CDR3 amino acid but not nucleotide sequences to correct batch-related cross-sample contamination. TCRdb reprocessing: public reads trimmed at Q25 with fastp, clones called with MiXCR, in-frame beta chains kept. Rows are combined by CDR3 protein, so each entry shows the most common genes and DNA. TCRdb assigned the V and J calls; the authors' analysis was not used. This sample has roughly 600,000 distinct CDR3 sequences in its table, and roughly two fifths of those were observed once. 1.5% to 2% of the sample is held by the ten biggest clonotypes.

Study-wide findings and limitations: Patients showed significantly higher frequencies than controls for a handful of TRBV segments, among them TRBV5-6, TRBV5-1 and TRBV20-1. The multiple sclerosis patient group was slightly younger than the control group. Normalized Chao1 diversity was significantly lower in multiple sclerosis patients than controls, suggesting substantial peripheral T-cell clonal expansion. Strong co-clustering of samples prepared in the same batch was shown by direct clustering with F measure, prompting a batch-effect correction.

The sequence links TRBV9 to TRBJ1-2, with 8 bases matching TRBD1. This clonotype originated in a girl aged 10 to 17 with multiple sclerosis. The sample comprised blood. The DNA is as follows: TGTGCCAGCAGCGTATCAGGGGGCAACTATGGCTACACCTTC. This yields the protein CASSVSGGNYGYTF.